The 23 T cell receptor beta chains presented below share a single source sample, sequenced in a study of T-cell memory formation after mild COVID-19. TCRdb re-called the 5' RACE reads through MiXCR, storing one row per CDR3 protein. The table includes approximately 290,000 distinct CDR3 sequences, less than 20% detected once. The sequencing sample was made of PBMCs or a T cell subset sorted from them (not recorded which). The receptors originated from a man aged 18 to 30 who had mild COVID-19 (a few samples of this study predate the infection). Cell type and time point are not known.

This clonotype was seen a handful of times. This chain uses TRBV6-1 with TRBJ2-5, with D possibly being TRBD1 (5 bases). CDR1 is MNHNS, CDR2 SASEGT, per germline. The CDR3 extends over 14 amino acids. V was clipped by 8 bases and J by 2 bases, with 15 bases between them. CDR3 sequence (DNA): TGTGCCAGCGGGGCCCCCGGGTGTCAAGAGACCCAGTACTTC. It is translated as CASGAPGCQETQYF.

A few counts support this clonotype. This sequence joins TRBV5-1 and TRBJ1-2, with D unresolved. The CDR3 extends over 14 amino acids. The V end lost 5 bases, the J end lost 3 bases, and 14 bases lay between the germline ends. In germline, CDR1 is SGHRS, CDR2 YFSETQ. CDR3 region: CASRVRTTDYGYTF. DNA of the CDR3: TGCGCCAGCAGGGTGAGGACCACTGACTATGGCTACACCTTC. Full variable domain (rest looked up from reference TRBV5-1 and TRBJ1-2): KAGVTQTPRYLIKTRGQQVTLSCSPISGHRSVSWYQQTPGQGLQFLFEYFSETQRNKGNFPGRFSGRQFSNSRSEMNVSTLELGDSALYLCASRVRTTDYGYTFGSGTRLTVV.

This clonotype was counted between two and nine times. The genes are TRBV4-1 and TRBJ2-5; D may be TRBD1 or TRBD2 (5 bases each). V was pared by 4 bases and J by 2 bases, with 23 bases between. There are 18 residues in the CDR3. Germline V gene lookup returns CDR1 MGHRA and CDR2 YSYEKL. The CDR3 nucleotides are TGCGCCAGCAGCCGGGGAACTCGGACAACACTAGAGCAAGAGACCCAGTACTTC. This gives the protein CASSRGTRTTLEQETQYF.

This clonotype was counted a few times. V gene TRBV4-3 combines with J gene TRBJ1-3; no firm D call. V gave up 0 bases and J gave up 3 bases, with 18 bases separating them. The CDR3 length is 18 residues. Germline V gives CDR1 LGHNA, CDR2 YSLEER. The CDR3 DNA follows: TGCGCCAGCAGCCAAGATCATTACGGCGGAGCAAGTGGAAACACCATATATTTT. This gives the protein CASSQDHYGGASGNTIYF.

In its sample, this clonotype was seen a few times. V and J are TRBV5-1 and TRBJ1-1, with 8 nucleotides matching TRBD1. V trimming: 1 base; J trimming: 11 bases; junction bases outside the gene matches: 16. CDR1 and CDR2 from the germline V gene are SGHRS and YFSETQ. The CDR3 length is 16 residues. CDR3 bases: TGCGCCAGCAGCTTGAGGAGTGGGATGGGACAGGACGACGCTTTCTTT. This encodes CASSLRSGMGQDDAFF.

This sequence joins TRBV7-2 and TRBJ1-2, with D perhaps matching TRBD1 (6 bases). V was pared by 6 bases and J by 4 bases, with 18 bases between. CDR1 is SGHTA and CDR2 is FQGNSA in the germline V gene. This CDR3 is built from 15 residues. The CDR3 reads CASRDLRTAFYGYTF. The CDR3, as DNA: TGTGCCAGCAGGGACCTACGGACAGCCTTCTATGGCTACACCTTC.

This clonotype occurred a few times. The CDR3 nucleotides read TGCGCCAGCAGCCAAGATAGGAGAGATGAAGCTTTCTTT. As protein: CASSQDRRDEAFF. The chain joins TRBV4-3 to TRBJ1-1, with D uncertain. The CDR3 has 13 residues. V lost 0 bases and J 7 bases, leaving 9 bases between the germline ends. Per the germline V gene, CDR1 is LGHNA and CDR2 is YSLEER.

This clonotype has just a few counts. The V gene is TRBV12-3 or TRBV12-4, the J gene TRBJ1-2, with 8 positions matching TRBD1. This CDR3 contains 15 residues. V trimming: 5 bases; J trimming: 4 bases; junction bases outside the gene matches: 9. CDR3 sequence: CASSPGGRGGYGYTF. As DNA, the CDR3 is TGTGCCAGCAGTCCAGGGGGCAGGGGGGGCTATGGCTACACCTTC.

J is TRBJ1-4 and V is TRBV15; D remains unclear. The V and J ends lost 3 bases and 8 bases respectively, with 19 bases between them. Germline CDR1 LNHNV, CDR2 YYDKDF (reference sequence). There are 16 residues in the CDR3. The CDR3 loop is CATSRGSVGEGEKLFF. CDR3 in DNA: TGTGCCACCAGCAGGGGCTCGGTAGGAGAAGGAGAAAAACTGTTTTTT.

The J gene is TRBJ2-1, the V gene TRBV28; D perhaps matches TRBD2 (6 bases). Trimming stripped 6 bases from V and 9 bases from J, with 18 bases between. Germline CDR1 is MDHEN and CDR2 is SYDVKM. The CDR3 is made up of 14 amino acids. This chain's CDR3 is CASREGLHLGEQFF. The CDR3 DNA sequence: TGTGCCAGCAGGGAGGGGCTCCACCTCGGTGAGCAGTTCTTC.

The genes are TRBV10-2 and TRBJ2-1; TRBD2 agrees at 7 bases. Germline CDR1 WSHSY, CDR2 SAAADI. V gave up 6 bases and J gave up 7 bases; unmatched junction bases: 6. CDR3 length: 13 amino acids. This chain's CDR3 is CASRSPGGNEQFF. For the CDR3, the DNA is TGCGCCAGCAGATCACCCGGGGGGAATGAGCAGTTCTTC.

V usage is TRBV29-1 and J usage is TRBJ2-3; 9 nucleotides match TRBD2. From germline, CDR1 is SQVTM and CDR2 ANQGSEA. This CDR3 has 14 residues. After removal of 4 bases from V and 0 bases from J, the junction contained 2 bases not matched to a gene. The CDR3 loop reads CSVVSGRSTDTQYF. The CDR3 DNA reads as TGCAGCGTTGTTAGCGGGAGAAGCACAGATACGCAGTATTTT.

V and J are TRBV20-1 and TRBJ1-1; possible D gene TRBD1, 5 bases. V was shortened by 0 bases and J by 1 base, with 12 bases between the two germline ends. Germline CDR1 is DFQATT and CDR2 is SNEGSKA (reference sequence). The CDR3 is 15 amino acids. The DNA for the CDR3 is TGCAGTGCTAGAGATGGCTCCAGGGCGAACACTGAAGCTTTCTTT. Translating gives CSARDGSRANTEAFF.

Only a few counts were recorded for this clonotype. The gene calls are TRBV6-2 or TRBV6-3 and TRBJ2-2, with TRBD2 as a possible D gene (7 bases). This CDR3 is built from 14 residues. Germline V gives CDR1 MNHEY, CDR2 SVGEGT. V lost 7 bases to trimming and J lost 6 bases, with 15 bases between them. The CDR3 protein is CASTPQGRAGELFF. DNA for the CDR3: TGTGCCAGCACACCGCAGGGGAGGGCCGGGGAGCTGTTTTTT.

V gene TRBV11-2 combines with J gene TRBJ1-1; no reliable D call. Germline assignment: CDR1 SGHAT and CDR2 FQNNGV. Trimming took 3 bases from V and 3 from J, leaving 5 bases between them. The length of the CDR3 is 12 residues. The chain's CDR3 is CASSFNDTEAFF. In DNA, the CDR3 is TGTGCCAGCAGCTTCAACGACACTGAAGCTTTCTTT.

This clonotype was detected only a few times. The chain recombines TRBV24-1 with TRBJ1-6, with D unclear. This CDR3 is 12 amino acids long. CDR1 is KGHDR, CDR2 SFDVKD, per germline. V was trimmed by 3 bases and J by 8 bases, leaving 4 bases between them. The CDR3 bases are TGTGCCACCAGTGATCCCGATTCACCCCTCCACTTT. Translating it yields CATSDPDSPLHF.

The rearrangement uses TRBV4-1 and TRBJ2-7; TRBD1 agrees at 9 bases. The CDR3 length is 15 residues. The V and J ends lost 0 bases and 4 bases, in that order; junction bases with no gene match: 4. Germline CDR1 and CDR2: MGHRA and YSYEKL. In nucleotides, the CDR3 is TGCGCCAGCAGCCAAGATCCAGGACAGGGGTACGAGCAGTACGTC. Translating it yields CASSQDPGQGYEQYV.

This clonotype was observed a few times. The J gene is TRBJ2-3, the V gene TRBV5-1, with 8 bases aligning to TRBD2. Germline values: CDR1 SGHRS, CDR2 YFSETQ. This CDR3 region has 14 residues. Unmatched junction bases numbered 4, after V lost 6 bases and J lost 1 base. The CDR3 sequence: CASTSGGRTDTQYF. As DNA, the CDR3 is TGCGCCAGCACCAGCGGGGGCCGCACAGATACGCAGTATTTT.

The chain couples TRBV4-1 to TRBJ1-1; 7 bases align to TRBD1. The CDR3 is 19 amino acids. The V gene end was trimmed by 0 bases and the J gene end by 5 bases; junction bases not matched to a gene: 18. Germline V gene data show CDR1 as MGHRA and CDR2 as YSYEKL. The CDR3 reads CASSQDSMDVGGGGTEAFF. In DNA, the CDR3 is TGCGCCAGCAGCCAAGATTCGATGGACGTGGGAGGGGGCGGAACTGAAGCTTTCTTT.

This chain connects TRBV21-1 to TRBJ2-7; TRBD2 reflects the table's D call only, with no check against the DNA. TRBV21-1 is flagged as a pseudogene. CDR3 size: 17 residues. In DNA, the CDR3 is TGTGCCAGCAGCAAAGATGACGTGGCGGGGTCTTCCTACGAGCAGTACGTC. Translated, it gives CASSKDDVAGSSYEQYV.

This clonotype occurred many times. The genes are TRBV20-1 and TRBJ1-1; D remains unclear. This CDR3 has 13 residues. Germline V gives CDR1 DFQATT, CDR2 SNEGSKA (reference sequence). V was trimmed by 3 bases and J by 11 bases, leaving 19 bases between them. The CDR3 region has the DNA TGCAGTGCTAGTCGTCCAGACCAGACGTCGGCTTTCTTT. It codes for CSASRPDQTSAFF.

The chain has TRBV5-1 and TRBJ1-1; no firm D call. The CDR3 is made up of 15 amino acids. Trimming removed 0 bases at V and 4 bases at J, with 13 bases between. CDR1 SGHRS and CDR2 YFSETQ come from the germline V gene. The DNA of the CDR3 is TGCGCCAGCAGCTTGGGGGTCAGGAGGGTCACTGAAGCTTTCTTT. Translating it yields CASSLGVRRVTEAFF.

This clonotype was seen a few times. This chain uses TRBV7-2 with TRBJ2-3, with D perhaps TRBD1 (5 bases). With 2 bases removed from V and 4 bases from J, the gap between germline ends came to 10 bases. The CDR3 consists of 14 residues. Germline V gives CDR1 SGHTA, CDR2 FQGNSA. The CDR3 DNA follows: TGTGCCAGCAGCTTATTTCAGGGTTCAGATACGCAGTATTTT. It is translated as CASSLFQGSDTQYF.